These 17 T cell receptor beta chains were sequenced from one sample in a study of type 1 regulatory T cells (dated by TCRdb to about 2021). The instrument was an Illumina MiSeq. TCRdb handled the public reads itself, with Q25 trimming in fastp and clone calling in MiXCR, and kept productive beta chains. Duplicate CDR3 protein sequences are folded into a single record with the most common DNA and genes. Counted in this sample were some 21,000 distinct CDR3 sequences; over 40% of them appeared once. More than 4% of the sample rests with the top ten. Their antigens are not known. The specimen sequenced was cultured T cells, either the whole culture or a sorted T cell fraction (not recorded which). These receptor sequences come from a human donor in good health.

V and J are TRBV30 and TRBJ2-7; weak D call: TRBD2 (5 bases). V was pared by 3 bases and J by 3 bases, with 9 bases between. The CDR3 consists of 12 residues. Germline V gene data show CDR1 as GTSNPN and CDR2 as SVGIG (reference sequence). The CDR3 nucleotides read TGTGCCTGGAGGCGAGGGAGCTACGAGCAGTACTTC. Translated: CAWRRGSYEQYF.

Relative to its sample, this clonotype is medium-sized (0.01 to 0.1%). The V call is TRBV5-5, the J call TRBJ2-3; D not resolved. This CDR3 is built from 16 residues. Germline CDR1 reads SGHKS; CDR2 reads YYEKEE (reference sequence). V was pared by 2 bases and J by 2 bases, with 15 bases between. Written as DNA, the CDR3 is TGTGCCAGCAGCTTCACACCTAGTACACCCACAGATACGCAGTATTTT. Residues: CASSFTPSTPTDTQYF.

By sample share, this clonotype is medium-sized. CDR3 amino acids: CASSLGMGTQYF. The CDR3 coding sequence is TGTGCCAGCAGCTTAGGTATGGGGACTCAGTACTTC. V is TRBV7-2 and J is TRBJ2-7, with D maybe TRBD2 (6 bases). CDR3 length equals 12 residues. Germline V gene sequence: CDR1 SGHTA, CDR2 FQGNSA. V lost 1 base, J lost 10 bases, and 11 bases lay in between.

Written as DNA, the CDR3 is TGCGCCAGCAGCCAGGATACAACAGGGCGTCCTGGAAACACCATATATTTT. Its translation: CASSQDTTGRPGNTIYF. This chain connects TRBV4-3 to TRBJ1-3; maybe TRBD1 (6 bases). Germline assignment: CDR1 LGHNA and CDR2 YSLEER. Trimming took 3 bases from V and 2 from J, leaving 17 bases between them. This CDR3 contains 17 residues.

This clonotype was seen a handful of times. The chain employs TRBV7-2 and TRBJ1-5, with no clear D. The CDR3 length is 13 residues. Germline CDR1 is SGHTA and CDR2 is FQGNSA. Trimming stripped 3 bases from V and 7 bases from J, with 10 bases between. In nucleotides, the CDR3 is TGTGCCAGCAGCTTCAAGGGTGGCCAGCCCCAGCATTTT. This gives the protein CASSFKGGQPQHF.

This clonotype was picked up many times. This chain joins TRBV7-9 and TRBJ1-2; D ambiguous. Germline-derived CDR1 and CDR2 are SEHNR and FQNEAQ (reference sequence). The CDR3 is 11 residues long. The V and J ends lost 5 bases and 8 bases respectively, with 9 bases between them. CDR3 nucleotide sequence: TGTGCCAGCAGCCCCGGCAGGGGCTACACCTTC. Protein: CASSPGRGYTF.

This clonotype was recorded only once. The chain combines TRBV10-3 with TRBJ2-5, with 9 bases fitting TRBD2. The germline V gene has CDR1 ENHRY and CDR2 SYGVKD. V shed 11 bases and J 1 base; nucleotides not matched to a gene: 17. There are 17 residues in the CDR3. The CDR3 nucleotides are TGTGCCGCCAAAACGGAGACTAGCGGAGTTTTCCAAGAGACCCAGTACTTC. Amino acids: CAAKTETSGVFQETQYF.

This clonotype was counted only a few times. V and J are TRBV6-5 and TRBJ2-7; possible D gene TRBD1, 6 bases. Germline values: CDR1 MNHEY, CDR2 SVGAGI. This CDR3 contains 15 residues. Trimming removed 6 bases from V and 3 bases from J, with 18 bases in between. CDR3 amino acids: CASSLGAGAYYEQYF. The CDR3 coding sequence is TGTGCCAGCAGCCTGGGGGCAGGGGCTTACTACGAGCAGTACTTC.

This clonotype was counted between two and nine times. The chain links TRBV20-1 to TRBJ2-2; 11 bases agree with TRBD1. The CDR3 consists of 15 residues. V lost 3 bases, J lost 5 bases, and 5 bases stayed unmatched. Germline CDR1 reads DFQATT; CDR2 reads SNEGSKA (reference sequence). CDR3 in DNA: TGCAGTGCTAGGGCCGGGACAGGGGGGACCGGGGAGCTGTTTTTT. Translating it yields CSARAGTGGTGELFF.

The table lists this clonotype with a few counts. The chain employs TRBV4-3 and TRBJ2-5; 7 nucleotides line up with TRBD2. Per the germline V gene, CDR1 is LGHNA and CDR2 is YSLEER. There are 13 residues in the CDR3. V lost 4 bases, J lost 4 bases, and 3 bases stayed unmatched. The CDR3 DNA is TGCGCCAGCAGCCCGGGGGAGGGAGAGACCCAGTACTTC. Amino acids: CASSPGEGETQYF.

The chain employs TRBV4-1 and TRBJ2-7; TRBD2 aligns across 10 bases. The CDR3 consists of 16 residues. The V gene's germline CDR1 is MGHRA and CDR2 YSYEKL. The J segment lost 7 bases and the V segment lost 0 bases, leaving 9 bases of the junction unmatched. CDR3 sequence: CASSQEREAGGNEQYF. DNA for the CDR3: TGCGCCAGCAGCCAAGAACGAGAAGCGGGGGGGAATGAGCAGTACTTC.

This clonotype was picked up a small number of times. The chain joins TRBV9 to TRBJ2-1; D is uncertain. CDR1 and CDR2 from the germline V gene are SGDLS and YYNGEE. Deletions cut 3 bases from V and 7 bases from J, with 11 bases between. This CDR3 comprises 13 residues. The CDR3 protein is CASSANTLNEQFF. The CDR3 DNA sequence: TGTGCCAGCAGCGCTAATACGTTAAATGAGCAGTTCTTC. The whole variable domain, filled in from reference TRBV9 and TRBJ2-1, reads DSGVTQTPKHLITATGQRVTLRCSPRSGDLSVYWYQQSLDQGLQFLIQYYNGEERAKGNILERFSAQQFPDLHSELNLSSLELGDSALYFCASSANTLNEQFFGPGTRLTVL.

This clonotype has more than one count but fewer than ten. This chain uses TRBV20-1 with TRBJ2-1, with TRBD2 matching 12 bases. Germline CDR1 and CDR2: DFQATT and SNEGSKA (reference sequence). This CDR3 is 16 amino acids long. V gave up 3 bases and J gave up 8 bases; unmatched junction bases: 11. The CDR3, as DNA: TGCAGTGCTAGGGGCGGGACTAGCGGGCCTAAGGATGAGCAGTTCTTC. Protein sequence: CSARGGTSGPKDEQFF.

This clonotype was seen at least ten times. The chain links TRBV5-1 to TRBJ2-7, with 9 nucleotides matching TRBD2. CDR1 and CDR2 from the germline V gene are SGHRS and YFSETQ. The V and J ends lost 0 bases and 3 bases, in that order; junction bases with no gene match: 4. There are 15 residues in the CDR3. The CDR3 sequence: CASSLESGGFYEQYF. The CDR3 DNA reads TGCGCCAGCAGCTTGGAAAGCGGGGGGTTCTACGAGCAGTACTTC.

This clonotype was seen just once. This chain connects TRBV7-2 to TRBJ2-5; D not resolved. V was trimmed by 2 bases and J by 3 bases, leaving 10 bases between them. Germline-derived CDR1 and CDR2 are SGHTA and FQGNSA. This CDR3 region has 14 residues. The CDR3 region has the DNA TGTGCCAGCAGCTTATGGGCCGCCGAAGAGACCCAGTACTTC. This sequence encodes CASSLWAAEETQYF.

The chain combines TRBV5-4 with TRBJ2-1; 13 nucleotides agree with TRBD2. With V trimmed by 6 bases and J by 4 bases, 4 bases remained unmatched. Germline CDR1 and CDR2: SGHNT and YYREEE (reference sequence). The CDR3 has 15 amino acids. The CDR3 sequence: CASTSGLAGYNEQFF. In nucleotides, the CDR3 is TGTGCCAGCACTTCGGGACTAGCGGGGTACAATGAGCAGTTCTTC. Variable domain in full (rest from reference TRBV5-4 and TRBJ2-1): ETGVTQSPTHLIKTRGQQVTLRCSSQSGHNTVSWYQQALGQGPQFIFQYYREEENGRGNFPPRFSGLQFPNYSSELNVNALELDDSALYLCASTSGLAGYNEQFFGPGTRLTVL.

The V call is TRBV19, the J call TRBJ1-5; D call uncertain. The V gene lost 2 bases and the J gene lost 0 bases, with 8 bases spanning the gap. Germline V gene lookup returns CDR1 LNHDA and CDR2 SQIVND (reference sequence). The CDR3 is 15 residues long. As DNA, the CDR3 is TGTGCCAGTAGTATATCCAGTTATAGCAATCAGCCCCAGCATTTT. Protein: CASSISSYSNQPQHF.